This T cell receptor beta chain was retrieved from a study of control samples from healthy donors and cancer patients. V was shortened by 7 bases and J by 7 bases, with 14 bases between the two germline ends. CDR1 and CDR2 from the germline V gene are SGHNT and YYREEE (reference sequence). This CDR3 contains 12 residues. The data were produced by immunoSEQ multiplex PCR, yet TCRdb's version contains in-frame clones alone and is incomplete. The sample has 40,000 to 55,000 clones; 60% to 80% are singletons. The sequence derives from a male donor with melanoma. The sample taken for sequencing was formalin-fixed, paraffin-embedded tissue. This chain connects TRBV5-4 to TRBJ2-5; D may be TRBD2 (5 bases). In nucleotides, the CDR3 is TGTGCCAGCTCTGAGGGCCCCGGGACCCAGTACTTC. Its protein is CASSEGPGTQYF.